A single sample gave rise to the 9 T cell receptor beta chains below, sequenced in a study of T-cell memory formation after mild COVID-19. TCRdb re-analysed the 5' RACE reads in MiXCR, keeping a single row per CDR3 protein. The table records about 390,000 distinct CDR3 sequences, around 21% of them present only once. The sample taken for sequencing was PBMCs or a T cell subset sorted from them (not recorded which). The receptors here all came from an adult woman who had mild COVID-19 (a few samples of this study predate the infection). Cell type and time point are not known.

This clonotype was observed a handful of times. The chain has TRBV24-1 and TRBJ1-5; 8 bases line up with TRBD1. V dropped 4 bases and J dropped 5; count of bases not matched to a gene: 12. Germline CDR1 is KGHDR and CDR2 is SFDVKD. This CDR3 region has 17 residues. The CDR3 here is CATSDSRGTGGYQPQHF. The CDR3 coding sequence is TGTGCCACCAGTGACTCACGCGGGACAGGAGGCTATCAGCCCCAGCATTTT.

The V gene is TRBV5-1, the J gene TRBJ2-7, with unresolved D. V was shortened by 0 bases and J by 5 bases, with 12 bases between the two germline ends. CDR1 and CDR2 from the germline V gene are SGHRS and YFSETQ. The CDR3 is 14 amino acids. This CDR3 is CASSLAPTVHEQYF. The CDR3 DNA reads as TGCGCCAGCAGCTTGGCACCTACGGTCCACGAGCAGTACTTC.

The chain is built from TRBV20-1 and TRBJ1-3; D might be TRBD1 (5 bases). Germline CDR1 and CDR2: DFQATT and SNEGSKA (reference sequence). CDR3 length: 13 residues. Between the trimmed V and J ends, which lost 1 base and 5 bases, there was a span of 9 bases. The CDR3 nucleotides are TGCAGTGCTAGAGGGCAGGGAAGAAACACCATATATTTT. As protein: CSARGQGRNTIYF.

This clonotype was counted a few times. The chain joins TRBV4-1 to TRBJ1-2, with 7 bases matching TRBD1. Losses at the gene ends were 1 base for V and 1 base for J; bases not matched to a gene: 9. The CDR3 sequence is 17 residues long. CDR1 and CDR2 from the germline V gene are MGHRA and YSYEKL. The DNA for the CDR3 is TGCGCCAGCAGCCAAGGATACAGGGGCAGGAATAACTATGGCTACACCTTC. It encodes CASSQGYRGRNNYGYTF.

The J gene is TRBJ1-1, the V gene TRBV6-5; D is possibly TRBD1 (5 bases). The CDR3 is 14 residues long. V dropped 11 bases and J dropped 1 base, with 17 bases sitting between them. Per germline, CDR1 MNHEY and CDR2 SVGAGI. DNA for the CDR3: TGTGCCGTCCGTGCGGGGGGGAAGAACACTGAAGCTTTCTTT. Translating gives CAVRAGGKNTEAFF.

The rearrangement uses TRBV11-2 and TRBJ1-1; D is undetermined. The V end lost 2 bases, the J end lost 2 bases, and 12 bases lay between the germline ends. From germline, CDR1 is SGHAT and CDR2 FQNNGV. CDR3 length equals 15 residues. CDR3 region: CASSLTIGANTEAFF. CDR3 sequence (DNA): TGTGCCAGCAGCTTAACTATTGGAGCAAACACTGAAGCTTTCTTT.

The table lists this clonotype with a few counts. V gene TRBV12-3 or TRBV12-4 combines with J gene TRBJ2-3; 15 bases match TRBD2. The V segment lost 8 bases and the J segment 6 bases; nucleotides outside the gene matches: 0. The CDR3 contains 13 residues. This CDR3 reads CASGTSGRDTQYF. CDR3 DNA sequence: TGTGCCAGCGGGACTAGCGGGAGGGATACGCAGTATTTT.

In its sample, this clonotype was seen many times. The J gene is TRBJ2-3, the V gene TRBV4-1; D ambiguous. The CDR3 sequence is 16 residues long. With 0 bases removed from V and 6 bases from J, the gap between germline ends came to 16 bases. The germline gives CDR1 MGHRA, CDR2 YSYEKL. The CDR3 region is CASSQDPPYRRDTQYF. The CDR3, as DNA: TGCGCCAGCAGCCAAGATCCTCCCTACCGACGGGATACGCAGTATTTT.

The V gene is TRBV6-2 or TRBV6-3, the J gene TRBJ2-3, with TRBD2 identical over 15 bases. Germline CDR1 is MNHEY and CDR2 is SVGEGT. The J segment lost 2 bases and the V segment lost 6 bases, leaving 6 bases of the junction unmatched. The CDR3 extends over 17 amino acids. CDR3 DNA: TGTGCCAGCAGCCCCGGGACTAGCGGGGGGAACACAGATACGCAGTATTTT. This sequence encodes CASSPGTSGGNTDTQYF.